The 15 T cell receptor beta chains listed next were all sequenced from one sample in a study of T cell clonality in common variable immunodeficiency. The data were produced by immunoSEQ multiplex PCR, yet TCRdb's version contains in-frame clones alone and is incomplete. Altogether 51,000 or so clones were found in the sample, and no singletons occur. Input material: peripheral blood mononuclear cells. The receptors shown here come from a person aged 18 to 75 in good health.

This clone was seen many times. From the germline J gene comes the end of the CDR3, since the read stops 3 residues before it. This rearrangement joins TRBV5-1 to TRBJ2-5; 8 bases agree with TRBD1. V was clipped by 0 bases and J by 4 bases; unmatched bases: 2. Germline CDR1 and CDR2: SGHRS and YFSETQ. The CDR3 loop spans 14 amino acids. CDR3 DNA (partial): TGCGCCAGCAGCTTGGTTACAGGGGGAGAGACC. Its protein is CASSLVTGGET. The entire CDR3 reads CASSLVTGGETQYF. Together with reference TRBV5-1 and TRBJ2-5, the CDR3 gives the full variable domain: KAGVTQTPRYLIKTRGQQVTLSCSPISGHRSVSWYQQTPGQGLQFLFEYFSETQRNKGNFPGRFSGRQFSNSRSEMNVSTLELGDSALYLCASSLVTGGETQYFGPGTRLLVL.

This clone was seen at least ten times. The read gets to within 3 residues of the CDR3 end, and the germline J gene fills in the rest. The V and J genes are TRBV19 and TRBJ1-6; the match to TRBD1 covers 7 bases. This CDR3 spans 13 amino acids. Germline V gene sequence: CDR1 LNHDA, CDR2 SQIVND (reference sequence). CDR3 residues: CASTGTVLITLHF. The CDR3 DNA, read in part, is TGTGCCAGTACAGGGACAGTTTTGATCACC.

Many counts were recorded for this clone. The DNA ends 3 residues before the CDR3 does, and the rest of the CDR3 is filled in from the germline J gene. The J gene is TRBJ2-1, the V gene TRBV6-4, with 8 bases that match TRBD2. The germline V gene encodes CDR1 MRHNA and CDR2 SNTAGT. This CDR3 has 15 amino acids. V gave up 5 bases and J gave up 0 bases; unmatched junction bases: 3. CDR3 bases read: TGTGCCAGCAGTCTTACTAGCGGCTCCTACAATGAG. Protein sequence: CASSLTSGSYNE. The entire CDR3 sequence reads CASSLTSGSYNEQFF.

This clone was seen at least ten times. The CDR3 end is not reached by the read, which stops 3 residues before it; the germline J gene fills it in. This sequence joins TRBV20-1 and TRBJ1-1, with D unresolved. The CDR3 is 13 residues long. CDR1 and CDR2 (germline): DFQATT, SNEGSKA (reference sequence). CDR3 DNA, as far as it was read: TGCAGCCTAGGCCGCAGTCTGAACACTGAA. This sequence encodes CSLGRSLNTE. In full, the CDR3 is CSLGRSLNTEAFF.

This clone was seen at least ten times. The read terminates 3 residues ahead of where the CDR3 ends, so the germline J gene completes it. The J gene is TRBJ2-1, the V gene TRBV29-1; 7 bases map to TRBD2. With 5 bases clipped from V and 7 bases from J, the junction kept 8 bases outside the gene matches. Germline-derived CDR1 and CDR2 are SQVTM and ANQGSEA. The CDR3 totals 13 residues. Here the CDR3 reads CSVNAGVGNEQFF. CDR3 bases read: TGCAGCGTTAATGCGGGAGTGGGTAATGAG.

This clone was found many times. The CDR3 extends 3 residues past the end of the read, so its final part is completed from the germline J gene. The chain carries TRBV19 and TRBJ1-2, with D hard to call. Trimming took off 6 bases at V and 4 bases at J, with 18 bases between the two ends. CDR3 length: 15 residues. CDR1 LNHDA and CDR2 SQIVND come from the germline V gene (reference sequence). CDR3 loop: CASSPAGSTGYGYTF. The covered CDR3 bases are TGTGCCAGTAGCCCCGCCGGGTCCACCGGCTATGGC.

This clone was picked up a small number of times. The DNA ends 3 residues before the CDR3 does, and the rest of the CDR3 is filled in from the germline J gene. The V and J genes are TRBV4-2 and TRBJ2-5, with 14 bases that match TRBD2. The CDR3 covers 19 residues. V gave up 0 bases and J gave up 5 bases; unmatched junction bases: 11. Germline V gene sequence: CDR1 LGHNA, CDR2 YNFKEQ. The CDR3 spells CASSQETSGRAERWETQYF. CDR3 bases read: TGTGCCAGCAGCCAAGAGACTAGCGGGAGGGCCGAGAGGTGGGAGACC.

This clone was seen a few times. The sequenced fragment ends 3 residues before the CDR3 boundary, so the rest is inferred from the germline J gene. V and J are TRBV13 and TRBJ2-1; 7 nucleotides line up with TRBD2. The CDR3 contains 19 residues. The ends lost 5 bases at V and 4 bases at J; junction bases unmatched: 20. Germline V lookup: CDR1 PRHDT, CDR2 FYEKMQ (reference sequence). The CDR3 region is CASSGRLGQFAGAYNEQFF. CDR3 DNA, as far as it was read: TGTGCCAGCAGCGGACGGTTAGGTCAGTTCGCGGGAGCGTACAATGAG.

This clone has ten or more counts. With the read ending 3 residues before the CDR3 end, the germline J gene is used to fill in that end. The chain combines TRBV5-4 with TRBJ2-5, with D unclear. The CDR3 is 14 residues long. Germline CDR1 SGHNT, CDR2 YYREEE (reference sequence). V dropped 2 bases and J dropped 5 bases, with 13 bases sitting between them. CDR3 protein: CASSFEAGTETQYF. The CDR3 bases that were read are TGTGCCAGCAGCTTTGAGGCAGGAACGGAGACC.

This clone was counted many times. Incomplete CDR3 DNA: TGCAGTGCTAGAGACCCATCGACTAGCGGCTCCTACGAG. It is translated as CSARDPSTSGSYE. The full CDR3 reads CSARDPSTSGSYEQYF. The rearrangement joins TRBV20-1 to TRBJ2-7; TRBD2 agrees at 9 bases. With the read ending 3 residues before the CDR3 end, the germline J gene is used to fill in that end. The ends lost 0 bases at V and 0 bases at J; junction bases unmatched: 6. This CDR3 is 16 amino acids long. The germline V gene has CDR1 DFQATT and CDR2 SNEGSKA (reference sequence).

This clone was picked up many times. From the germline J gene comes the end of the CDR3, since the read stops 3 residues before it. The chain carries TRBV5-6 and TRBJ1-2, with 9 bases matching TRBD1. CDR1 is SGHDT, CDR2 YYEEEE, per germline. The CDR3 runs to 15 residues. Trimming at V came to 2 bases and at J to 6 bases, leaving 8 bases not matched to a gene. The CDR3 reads CASSFRDRDRDGYTF. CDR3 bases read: TGTGCCAGCAGCTTCCGGGACAGGGATAGAGATGGC.

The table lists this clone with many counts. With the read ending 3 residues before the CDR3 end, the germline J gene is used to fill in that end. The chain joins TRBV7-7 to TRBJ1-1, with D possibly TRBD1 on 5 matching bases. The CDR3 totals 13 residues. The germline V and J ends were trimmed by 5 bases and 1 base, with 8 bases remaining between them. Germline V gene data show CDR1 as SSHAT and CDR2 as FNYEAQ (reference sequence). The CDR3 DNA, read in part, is TGTGCCAGCAGCCTACAGGAGAACACTGAA. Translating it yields CASSLQENTE. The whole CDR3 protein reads CASSLQENTEAFF. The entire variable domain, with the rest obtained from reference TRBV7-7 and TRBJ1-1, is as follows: GAGVSQSPRYKVTKRGQDVTLRCDPISSHATLYWYQQALGQGPEFLTYFNYEAQPDKSGLPSDRFSAERPEGSISTLTIQRTEQRDSAMYRCASSLQENTEAFFGQGTRLTVV.

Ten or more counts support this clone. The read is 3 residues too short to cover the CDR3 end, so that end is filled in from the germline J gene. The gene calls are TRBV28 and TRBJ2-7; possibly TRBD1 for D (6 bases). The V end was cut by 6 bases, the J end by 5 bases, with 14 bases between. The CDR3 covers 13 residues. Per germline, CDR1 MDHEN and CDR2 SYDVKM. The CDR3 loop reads CASSLTGYNEQYF. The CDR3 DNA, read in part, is TGTGCCAGCAGCCTAACAGGGTACAACGAG. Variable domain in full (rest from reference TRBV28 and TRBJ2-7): DVKVTQSSRYLVKRTGEKVFLECVQDMDHENMFWYRQDPGLGLRLIYFSYDVKMKEKGDIPEGYSVSREKKERFSLILESASTNQTSMYLCASSLTGYNEQYFGPGTRLTVT.

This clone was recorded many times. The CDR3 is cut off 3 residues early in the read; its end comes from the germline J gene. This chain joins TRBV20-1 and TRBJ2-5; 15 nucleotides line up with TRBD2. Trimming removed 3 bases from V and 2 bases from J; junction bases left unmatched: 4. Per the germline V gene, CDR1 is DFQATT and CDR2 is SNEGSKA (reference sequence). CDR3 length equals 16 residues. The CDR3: CSARGTSGRIQETQYF. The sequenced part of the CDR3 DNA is TGCAGTGCTAGGGGGACTAGCGGGAGGATACAAGAGACC.

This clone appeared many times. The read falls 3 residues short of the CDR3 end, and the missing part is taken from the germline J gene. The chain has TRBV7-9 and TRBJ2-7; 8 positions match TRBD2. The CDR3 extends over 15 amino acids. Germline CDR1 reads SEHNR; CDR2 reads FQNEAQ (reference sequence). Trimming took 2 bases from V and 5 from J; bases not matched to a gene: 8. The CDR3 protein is CASSLNAGGSNEQYF. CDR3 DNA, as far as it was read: TGTGCCAGCAGCTTAAACGCGGGAGGTTCCAACGAG.